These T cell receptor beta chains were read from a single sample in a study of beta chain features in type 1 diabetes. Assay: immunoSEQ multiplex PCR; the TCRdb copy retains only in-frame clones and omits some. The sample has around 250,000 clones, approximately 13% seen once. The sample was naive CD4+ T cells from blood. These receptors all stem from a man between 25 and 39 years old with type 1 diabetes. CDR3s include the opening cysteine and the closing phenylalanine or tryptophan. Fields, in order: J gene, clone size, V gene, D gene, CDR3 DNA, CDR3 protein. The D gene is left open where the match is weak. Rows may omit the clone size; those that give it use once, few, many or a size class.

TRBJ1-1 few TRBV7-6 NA TGTGCCAGCAGCTTAGGACAGCCAAACACTGAAGCTTTCTTT CASSLGQPNTEAFF
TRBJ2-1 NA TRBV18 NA TGTGCCAGCTCACCGGCACAGAGCTCCTACAATGAGCAGTTCTTC CASSPAQSSYNEQFF
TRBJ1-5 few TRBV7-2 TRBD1 TGTGCCAGCAGCTGGGACAGGGGCAATCAGCCCCAGCATTTT CASSWDRGNQPQHF
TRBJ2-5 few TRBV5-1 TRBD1 TGCGCCAGCAGCCCACAGGGGGCAATCCAAGAGACCCAGTACTTC CASSPQGAIQETQYF
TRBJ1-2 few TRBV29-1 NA TGCAGCGGGACGGGAGGGGACTATGGCTACACCTTC CSGTGGDYGYTF
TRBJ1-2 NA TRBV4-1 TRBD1 TGCGCCAGCAGCCAACCCAGGGGGAACTATGGCTACACCTTC CASSQPRGNYGYTF
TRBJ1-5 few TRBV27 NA TGTGCCAGCAGACCCGGGGGGGCCCCTATGTCCCAGCATTTT CASRPGGAPMSQHF
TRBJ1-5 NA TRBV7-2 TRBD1 TGTGCCAGCAGCTTAGAGCCAGGGGGCAACAATCAGCCCCAGCATTTT CASSLEPGGNNQPQHF
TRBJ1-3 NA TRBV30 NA TGTGCCTGTGAGACTGGAAACACCATATATTTT CACETGNTIYF
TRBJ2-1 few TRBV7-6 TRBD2 TGTGCCAGCAGGAGGACTAGCGGGGGAGATGAGCAGTTCTTC CASRRTSGGDEQFF
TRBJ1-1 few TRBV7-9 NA TGTGCCAGCAGCTTAGGCACAGGGAACGCAGCTTTCTTT CASSLGTGNAAFF
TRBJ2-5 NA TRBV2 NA TGTGCCAGCGGCCAACAGGGAGAAAGCTGGAAGACCCAGTACTTC CASGQQGESWKTQYF
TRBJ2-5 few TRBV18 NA TGTGCCAGCTCATCGTACCAAGAGACCCAGTACTTC CASSSYQETQYF
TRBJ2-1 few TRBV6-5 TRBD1 TGTGCCAGCAGTAGGGGGCAAAATGAGCAGTTCTTC CASSRGQNEQFF
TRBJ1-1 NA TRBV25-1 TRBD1 TGTGCCAGCAGTCTGACAGGGGGAGAGACCGAAGCTTTCTTT CASSLTGGETEAFF
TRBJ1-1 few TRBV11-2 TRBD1 TGTGCCAGCAGCTCAGGACAGGGTACTTCCCAGGGGGCTTTCTTT CASSSGQGTSQGAFF
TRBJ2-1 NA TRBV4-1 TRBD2 TGCGCCAGCAGCCATATGGGCCCTAGCGGGAGCCATGAGCAGTTCTTC CASSHMGPSGSHEQFF
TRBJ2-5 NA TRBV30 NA TGTGCCTGGAGTGGGACTGGGCGAGAGACCCAGTACTTC CAWSGTGRETQYF
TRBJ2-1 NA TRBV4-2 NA TGTGCCAGCAGCCAAGGGGGCGGGATGTACAATGAGCAGTTCTTC CASSQGGGMYNEQFF
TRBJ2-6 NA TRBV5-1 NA TGCGCCAGCAGCCTCGGACAGTGGACCAACGTCCTGACTTTC CASSLGQWTNVLTF
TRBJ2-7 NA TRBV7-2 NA TGTGCCAGCAGCTTAGTCGCGGGACAGCTATCCTACGAGCAGTACTTC CASSLVAGQLSYEQYF
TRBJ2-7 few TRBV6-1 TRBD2 TGTGCCAGCATCTCGGGCGGGAGATCTTACGAGCAGTACTTC CASISGGRSYEQYF
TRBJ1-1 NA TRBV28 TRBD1 TGTGCCAGCAGCCAGGGACAGCTGAACACTGAAGCTTTCTTT CASSQGQLNTEAFF
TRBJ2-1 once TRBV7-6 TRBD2 TGTGCCAGCAGCGTGACTAGCGGGAGTATCGCCTACAATGAGCAGTTCTTC CASSVTSGSIAYNEQFF
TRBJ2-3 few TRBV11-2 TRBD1 TGTGCCAGCAGCCCCGGGACAGAAGATACGCAGTATTTT CASSPGTEDTQYF
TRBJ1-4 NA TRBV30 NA TGTGCCTGGAATTATCAGGGTGGGGATGAAAAACTGTTTTTT CAWNYQGGDEKLFF
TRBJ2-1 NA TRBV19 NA TGTGCCAGTGGATCGGACAGAACTGACAATGAGCAGTTCTTC CASGSDRTDNEQFF
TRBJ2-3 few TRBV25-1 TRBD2 TGTGCCAGCATCAAAACGGGGGGAGATACGCAGTATTTT CASIKTGGDTQYF
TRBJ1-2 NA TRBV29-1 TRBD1 TGCAGCGCCTCCCGGGACAGGGTGGGGAACTATGGCTACACCTTC CSASRDRVGNYGYTF
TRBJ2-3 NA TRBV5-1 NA TGCGCCAGCCGGTCGGTGGTTACCACAGATACGCAGTATTTT CASRSVVTTDTQYF
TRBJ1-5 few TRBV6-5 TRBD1 TGTGCCAGCAAGCCGGGACAGGGGGTCGGCCAGCCCCAGCATTTT CASKPGQGVGQPQHF
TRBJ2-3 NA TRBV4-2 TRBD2 TGTGCCAGCAGCGGACTAGCGGGAGCGGGGGATACGCAGTATTTT CASSGLAGAGDTQYF
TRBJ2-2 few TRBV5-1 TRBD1 TGCGCCAGCAGCCCGGGACAGGCGAACACCGGGGAGCTGTTTTTT CASSPGQANTGELFF
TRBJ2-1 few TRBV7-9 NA TGTGCCAGCAGCTTCCACCGGGAGTACAATGAGCAGTTCTTC CASSFHREYNEQFF
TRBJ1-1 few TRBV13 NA TGTGCCAGCAGCTTAGCAAGGGAGACTGAAGCTTTCTTT CASSLARETEAFF
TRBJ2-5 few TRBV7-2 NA TGTGCCAGCAGCCCGAACGGAGAGACCCAGTACTTC CASSPNGETQYF
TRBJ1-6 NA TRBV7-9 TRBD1 TGTGCCAGCAGCTCAGCGGGACAGGGGGCTTCACCCCTCCACTTT CASSSAGQGASPLHF
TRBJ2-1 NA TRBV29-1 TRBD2 TGCAGCGTTGAAGGCCAGCGGGGATACAATGAGCAGTTCTTC CSVEGQRGYNEQFF
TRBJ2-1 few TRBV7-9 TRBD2 TGTGCCAGCACCACTCCAGGGAGCGGGATCTACAATGAGCAGTTCTTC CASTTPGSGIYNEQFF
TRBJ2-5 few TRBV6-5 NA TGTGCCAGCAGCCTCGGGTTAAAAGAGACCCAGTACTTC CASSLGLKETQYF
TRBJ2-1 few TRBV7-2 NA TGTGCCAGCAGCTTAGCATATGGGAGGGGGGCCTACAATGAGCAGTTCTTC CASSLAYGRGAYNEQFF
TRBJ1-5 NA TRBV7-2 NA TGTGCCAGCAGCTTAGGGCAGGCCAGGGGAAATCAGCCCCAGCATTTT CASSLGQARGNQPQHF
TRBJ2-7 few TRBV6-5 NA TGTGCCAGCAGTCCCTCGACAGTAGCCTACGAGCAGTACTTC CASSPSTVAYEQYF
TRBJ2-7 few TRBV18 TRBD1 TGTGCCAGCTCACCCTCCGGGACAGGGGCGGCCGAGCAGTACTTC CASSPSGTGAAEQYF
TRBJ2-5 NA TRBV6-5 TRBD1 TGTGCCAGCAGTCACTCCGGGACAGCTCAAGAGACCCAGTACTTC CASSHSGTAQETQYF
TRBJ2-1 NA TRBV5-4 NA TGTGCCAGCAGCTTGGGGGGGCGGGGGAGCTCCTACAATGAGCAGTTCTTC CASSLGGRGSSYNEQFF
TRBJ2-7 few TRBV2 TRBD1 TGTGCCAGCAGTGGGTCAGGGGGATACGAGCAGTACTTC CASSGSGGYEQYF
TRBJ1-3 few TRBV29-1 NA TGCAGCGTTGAATCGGGAAACACCATATATTTT CSVESGNTIYF
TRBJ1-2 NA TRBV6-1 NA TGTGCCAGCAGTGAAGCGCTGGGGGCAAGTGGCTACACCTTC CASSEALGASGYTF
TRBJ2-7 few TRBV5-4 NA TGTGCCAGCAGCTCAGGGTTCGACTCCTACGAGCAGTACTTC CASSSGFDSYEQYF
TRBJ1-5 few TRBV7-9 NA TGTGCCAGCAGCTTGGAAGCATCAGGGCCCCAGCATTTT CASSLEASGPQHF
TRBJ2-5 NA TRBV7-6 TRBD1 TGTGCCAGCAGTCTGAGGACCGGACAGGGGGGAGAGACCCAGTACTTC CASSLRTGQGGETQYF
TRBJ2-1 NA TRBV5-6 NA TGTGCCAGCAGCTCTTACAATGAGCAGTTCTTC CASSSYNEQFF
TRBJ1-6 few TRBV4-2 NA TGTGCCAGCAGCCAAGTCACATTAACAGTAGGAAATTCACCCCTCCACTTT CASSQVTLTVGNSPLHF
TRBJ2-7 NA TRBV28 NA TGTGCCAGCAGGACAGGCGACTACGAGCAGTACTTC CASRTGDYEQYF
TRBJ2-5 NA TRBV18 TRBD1 TGTGCCAGCTCACCGCCGGACAGGGAAGAGACCCAGTACTTC CASSPPDREETQYF